This T cell receptor beta chain was observed in a study of T cell responses to AZD1222 COVID-19 vaccine. The data were produced by immunoSEQ multiplex PCR, yet TCRdb's version contains in-frame clones alone and is incomplete. The profile covers approximately 31,000 clones, with 88% appearing a single time and 14% taken by the ten largest. The CDR3 has 15 amino acids. The V gene's germline CDR1 is MNHEY and CDR2 SVGAGI. Trimming shortened V by 0 bases and J by 4 bases, and 12 bases separated the two germline ends. Study-wide points: In a largely white British group with more females than males, clonal diversity was possibly underestimated.

Turning to this clone: Antigen specificity is unknown.

The chain carries TRBV6-5 and TRBJ1-2, with TRBD1 as a possible D gene (5 bases). This receptor was obtained from an adult who received the AZD1222 COVID-19 vaccine. The source was peripheral blood, collected 28 days after the second AZD1222 dose. The CDR3 protein is CASSYSILGGYGYTF. CDR3 DNA sequence: TGTGCCAGCAGTTACTCGATTCTGGGGGGCTATGGCTACACCTTC.